Shown below are 24 T cell receptor beta chains from a single sample sequenced in a study of regulatory T cells after allogeneic stem cell transplantation. SMARTer RACE cDNA synthesis from RNA preceded amplification of the TCR beta CDR3 region. TCRdb used MiXCR to reprocess the 5' RACE reads, holding one entry per CDR3 protein. The sample records 4,000 to 5,000 distinct CDR3 sequences, more than 95% being singletons. The source material was sorted CD4+ T cells from blood (whether regulatory or conventional is not recorded), sampled 30 days after allogeneic stem cell transplant. Receptor source: a human patient who had an allogeneic stem cell transplant, so the T cells may come from the graft donor.

In regard to this clonotype: One junction end disagrees with the germline gene, perhaps due to a read error. This chain connects TRBV2 to TRBJ2-2, with 7 bases matching TRBD2. The CDR3 spans 16 residues. From germline, CDR1 is SNHLY and CDR2 FYNNEI. The CDR3 nucleotides read TGTGGCAGCAGTGGCGGAAGAGCGGGGTTGGGGGGGGAGCTGTTTTTT. It codes for CGSSGGRAGLGGELFF.

The rearrangement uses TRBV5-1 and TRBJ2-7, with TRBD2 as a possible D gene (6 bases). The CDR3 contains 15 residues. Germline CDR1 SGHRS, CDR2 YFSETQ. The CDR3 nucleotides read TGCAGCAGCAGCATGCTCGCGGGATGCATGTACGAGCAGTACTTC. Residues: CSSSMLAGCMYEQYF.

The chain couples TRBV20-1 to TRBJ2-7, with D possibly matching TRBD1 (7 bases). The CDR3 has 14 amino acids. Germline loops: CDR1 DFQATT, CDR2 SNEGSKA (reference sequence). Deletions cut 5 bases from V and 6 bases from J, with 20 bases between. The CDR3 loop is CSAEDAGQFCEQYF. CDR3 nucleotides: TGCAGTGCTGAAGACGCGGGACAGTTCTGCGAGCAGTACTTC.

The genes are TRBV19 and TRBJ2-7, with D unclear. Near its end, the DNA agrees better with TRBJ2-1, so the J call may be wrong. CDR1 and CDR2 (germline): LNHDA, SQIVND (reference sequence). The CDR3 totals 13 residues. CDR3 coding DNA: TGTGCCAGTAGTTTGTGTATCTCCGACGACCAGTTCTTC. Protein sequence: CASSLCISDDQFF.

The genes are TRBV3-1 and TRBJ2-1; no reliable D call. The J call may be faulty, since TRBJ2-7 better matches the DNA end. CDR1 LGHDT and CDR2 YNNKEL come from the germline V gene (reference sequence). CDR3 size: 12 residues. This chain's CDR3 is CASSQEYKEQYF. In nucleotides, the CDR3 is TGTGCCAGCAGCCAAGAGTACAAGGAGCAGTACTTC.

The rearrangement joins TRBV5-1 to TRBJ2-7; 12 bases are a match to TRBD2. The V gene's germline CDR1 is SGHRS and CDR2 YFSETQ. The CDR3 spans 16 residues. V was pared by 8 bases and J by 3 bases, with 12 bases of the junction left unmatched. The CDR3 region has the DNA TGCGCCAGTCACCGTAGGACTAGCGGGAACTACTACGAGCAGTACTTC. It specifies CASHRRTSGNYYEQYF.

By sample share, this clonotype is large. The rearrangement uses TRBV11-2 and TRBJ2-3; D ambiguous. The CDR3 is 12 residues long. CDR1 and CDR2 (germline): SGHAT, FQNNGV. V was cut by 4 bases and J by 7 bases, with 9 bases left in between. The CDR3 region has the DNA TGTGCCAGCAGCTCCCCTATGAATACGCAGTATTTT. Its protein product is CASSSPMNTQYF.

On this clonotype itself: A junction end diverges from the germline sequence, so it may reflect a read error. The rearrangement uses TRBV5-1 and TRBJ2-5; D is uncertain. CDR3 size: 12 residues. Per the germline V gene, CDR1 is SGHRS and CDR2 is YFSETQ. The CDR3 region is CSIGAGLYNQCF. CDR3 nucleotides: TGCTCCATCGGCGCCGGATTGTACAACCAGTGCTTC.

Turning to this clonotype: This CDR3 is missing its conserved last phenylalanine or tryptophan, likely due to a read error. The genes are TRBV5-1 and TRBJ1-2; a possible D gene is TRBD1 (6 bases). Germline V CDR1 and CDR2: SGHRS, YFSETQ. The length of the CDR3 is 15 residues. The CDR3, as DNA: TGCGCTAGCTGCTTGAGGTGGGACACGGATTATGGCTACACCTAC. Its translation: CASCLRWDTDYGYTY.

As for this clonotype: One end of the junction fails to match germline, which may point to a read error. This chain connects TRBV10-1 to TRBJ2-1, with D perhaps assigned TRBD1 or TRBD2 (7 bases each). The germline V gene encodes CDR1 WNHNN and CDR2 SYGVQD (reference sequence). This CDR3 is 15 amino acids long. The DNA for the CDR3 is TGCGCCAGCAGCAGAGCAGGGGGGGACTACGAGGAGCAGCTTTTT. It translates to CASSRAGGDYEEQLF.

About this clonotype itself: One end of the junction varies from germline; a read error may be responsible. The chain joins TRBV5-1 to TRBJ2-7, with no clear D. Germline V lookup: CDR1 SGHRS, CDR2 YFSETQ. The CDR3 runs 15 residues. The CDR3 nucleotides are TGCGCCATCAGCTTGAATGCGGCAGACTTCTACGAGCAGTACTTC. It yields the protein CAISLNAADFYEQYF.

The J gene is TRBJ2-7, the V gene TRBV5-1; 10 nucleotides align to TRBD2. The J segment lost 3 bases and the V segment lost 8 bases, leaving 14 bases of the junction unmatched. The CDR3 loop spans 16 amino acids. From germline, CDR1 is SGHRS and CDR2 YFSETQ. CDR3 nucleotides: TGCGCCAGTCATTCTGGTACTAGCGGGAACTACTACGAGCAGTACTTC. The encoded protein is CASHSGTSGNYYEQYF.

This clonotype was detected once. The rearrangement uses TRBV20-1 and TRBJ2-5, with 7 positions matching TRBD2. In germline, CDR1 is DFQATT, CDR2 SNEGSKA (reference sequence). This CDR3 is 14 amino acids long. J was trimmed by 11 bases and V by 7 bases; bases with no gene match: 19. The CDR3 here is CSGRVGGPREEQYF. As DNA, the CDR3 is TGCAGTGGTAGGGTCGGTGGGCCCCGGGAGGAGCAGTACTTC.

The J gene is TRBJ1-2, the V gene TRBV5-1; TRBD1 agrees at 7 bases. With 6 bases clipped from V and 2 bases from J, the junction kept 7 bases outside the gene matches. The CDR3 extends over 14 amino acids. CDR1 SGHRS and CDR2 YFSETQ come from the germline V gene. The DNA for the CDR3 is TGCGCCAGCACCTGGCAGGGGGGGAACTATGGCTACACCTTC. This codes for CASTWQGGNYGYTF. Full variable domain (rest looked up from reference TRBV5-1 and TRBJ1-2): KAGVTQTPRYLIKTRGQQVTLSCSPISGHRSVSWYQQTPGQGLQFLFEYFSETQRNKGNFPGRFSGRQFSNSRSEMNVSTLELGDSALYLCASTWQGGNYGYTFGSGTRLTVV.

This chain uses TRBV29-1 with TRBJ2-1; 12 bases align to TRBD1. Germline V gene lookup returns CDR1 SQVTM and CDR2 ANQGSEA. The CDR3 sequence is 16 residues long. V was clipped by 6 bases and J by 10 bases; unmatched bases: 16. The CDR3 reads CSVTPGTGGYCKEQFF. The CDR3, as DNA: TGCAGCGTGACCCCTGGGACAGGGGGCTACTGCAAAGAGCAGTTCTTC.

The chain has TRBV29-1 and TRBJ2-1, with 8 bases fitting TRBD1. The V gene's germline CDR1 is SQVTM and CDR2 ANQGSEA. After removal of 6 bases from V and 5 bases from J, the junction contained 15 bases not matched to a gene. There are 16 residues in the CDR3. The CDR3 sequence: CSVTLGPGGGNNEQFF. The CDR3 bases are TGCAGCGTGACCCTCGGGCCAGGGGGCGGCAACAATGAGCAGTTCTTC.

This chain connects TRBV2 to TRBJ2-2; perhaps D is TRBD1 or TRBD2 (5 bases each). Germline CDR1 is SNHLY and CDR2 is FYNNEI. V dropped 4 bases and J dropped 17 bases, with 29 bases sitting between them. The CDR3 totals 16 residues. In nucleotides, the CDR3 is TGTGCCAGCAGTGGCGAACTACCGGGGTTGGTAGGGGACCTCTTTTTT. Translation gives CASSGELPGLVGDLFF.

Concerning this clonotype itself: Germline and junction disagree at one end, which may indicate a read error. V and J are TRBV20-1 and TRBJ1-1; D call uncertain. This CDR3 spans 13 amino acids. The V gene's germline CDR1 is DFQATT and CDR2 SNEGSKA (reference sequence). The CDR3 region is CRARKVGYTEAFF. For the CDR3, the DNA is TGCAGGGCTAGAAAAGTCGGGTACACTGAAGCGTTCTTT.

On this clonotype: The junction and the germline gene differ at one end; a read error may be behind it. The rearrangement joins TRBV5-1 to TRBJ2-7, with D hard to call. This CDR3 spans 15 amino acids. The germline gives CDR1 SGHRS, CDR2 YFSETQ. CDR3 in amino acids: CASTLLVGSGYEHYF. The DNA for the CDR3 is TGCGCCAGCACCTTGCTCGTGGGATCCGGGTACGAGCATTACTTC.

Note on this clonotype: Because it lacks the conserved phenylalanine or tryptophan at the end, this CDR3 is likely a read error. It is unclear where the CDR3 begins or ends on the DNA, so no DNA is shown, and the CDR3 is as TCRdb lists it. The chain has TRBV2 and TRBJ2-2; TRBD2 was called by the table and not checked on the DNA. The CDR3 length is 16 residues, termini included. CDR1 is SNHLY, CDR2 FYNNEI, per germline. CDR3 region: CASSDQLAGLVEELVV.

A remark on this clonotype: A junction boundary mismatches the germline segment, possibly from a read error. The rearrangement links TRBV20-1 to TRBJ2-5, with D possibly matching TRBD2 (5 bases). This CDR3 region has 15 residues. The V gene's germline CDR1 is DFQATT and CDR2 SNEGSKA (reference sequence). The CDR3 DNA sequence: TGCCGTGCCGCGCCGCCGAGCGGCGACCAAAAGACGCAGTACTTC. Residues: CRAAPPSGDQKTQYF.

V is TRBV6-5 and J is TRBJ2-7, with no clear D. Per the germline V gene, CDR1 is MNHEY and CDR2 is SVGAGI. There are 13 residues in the CDR3. V gave up 5 bases and J gave up 2 bases, with 10 bases separating them. DNA for the CDR3: TGTGCCAGCAGTACTGGAATGACCTACGAGCAGTACTTC. It codes for CASSTGMTYEQYF.

Of note for this clonotype: Given the absence of the conserved phenylalanine or tryptophan at the CDR3 end, a read error is likely. This sequence joins TRBV5-1 and TRBJ1-2; D might be TRBD1 (6 bases). The V end was cut by 6 bases, the J end by 5 bases, with 20 bases between. The CDR3 has 15 residues. Germline V gene lookup returns CDR1 SGHRS and CDR2 YFSETQ. CDR3 sequence: CASIFMWDTDYGYTV. DNA for the CDR3: TGCGCCAGCATCTTTATGTGGGACACGGATTATGGCTACACCGTC.

About this clonotype: The junction and the germline gene differ at one end; a read error may be behind it. V is TRBV29-1 and J is TRBJ2-1; 12 bases align to TRBD1. Germline V gives CDR1 SQVTM, CDR2 ANQGSEA. The CDR3 runs to 16 residues. CDR3: CSVTPGTGGYDNDQFF. The CDR3 DNA follows: TGCAGCGTGACCCCCGGGACAGGGGGCTACGACAATGACCAGTTCTTC.